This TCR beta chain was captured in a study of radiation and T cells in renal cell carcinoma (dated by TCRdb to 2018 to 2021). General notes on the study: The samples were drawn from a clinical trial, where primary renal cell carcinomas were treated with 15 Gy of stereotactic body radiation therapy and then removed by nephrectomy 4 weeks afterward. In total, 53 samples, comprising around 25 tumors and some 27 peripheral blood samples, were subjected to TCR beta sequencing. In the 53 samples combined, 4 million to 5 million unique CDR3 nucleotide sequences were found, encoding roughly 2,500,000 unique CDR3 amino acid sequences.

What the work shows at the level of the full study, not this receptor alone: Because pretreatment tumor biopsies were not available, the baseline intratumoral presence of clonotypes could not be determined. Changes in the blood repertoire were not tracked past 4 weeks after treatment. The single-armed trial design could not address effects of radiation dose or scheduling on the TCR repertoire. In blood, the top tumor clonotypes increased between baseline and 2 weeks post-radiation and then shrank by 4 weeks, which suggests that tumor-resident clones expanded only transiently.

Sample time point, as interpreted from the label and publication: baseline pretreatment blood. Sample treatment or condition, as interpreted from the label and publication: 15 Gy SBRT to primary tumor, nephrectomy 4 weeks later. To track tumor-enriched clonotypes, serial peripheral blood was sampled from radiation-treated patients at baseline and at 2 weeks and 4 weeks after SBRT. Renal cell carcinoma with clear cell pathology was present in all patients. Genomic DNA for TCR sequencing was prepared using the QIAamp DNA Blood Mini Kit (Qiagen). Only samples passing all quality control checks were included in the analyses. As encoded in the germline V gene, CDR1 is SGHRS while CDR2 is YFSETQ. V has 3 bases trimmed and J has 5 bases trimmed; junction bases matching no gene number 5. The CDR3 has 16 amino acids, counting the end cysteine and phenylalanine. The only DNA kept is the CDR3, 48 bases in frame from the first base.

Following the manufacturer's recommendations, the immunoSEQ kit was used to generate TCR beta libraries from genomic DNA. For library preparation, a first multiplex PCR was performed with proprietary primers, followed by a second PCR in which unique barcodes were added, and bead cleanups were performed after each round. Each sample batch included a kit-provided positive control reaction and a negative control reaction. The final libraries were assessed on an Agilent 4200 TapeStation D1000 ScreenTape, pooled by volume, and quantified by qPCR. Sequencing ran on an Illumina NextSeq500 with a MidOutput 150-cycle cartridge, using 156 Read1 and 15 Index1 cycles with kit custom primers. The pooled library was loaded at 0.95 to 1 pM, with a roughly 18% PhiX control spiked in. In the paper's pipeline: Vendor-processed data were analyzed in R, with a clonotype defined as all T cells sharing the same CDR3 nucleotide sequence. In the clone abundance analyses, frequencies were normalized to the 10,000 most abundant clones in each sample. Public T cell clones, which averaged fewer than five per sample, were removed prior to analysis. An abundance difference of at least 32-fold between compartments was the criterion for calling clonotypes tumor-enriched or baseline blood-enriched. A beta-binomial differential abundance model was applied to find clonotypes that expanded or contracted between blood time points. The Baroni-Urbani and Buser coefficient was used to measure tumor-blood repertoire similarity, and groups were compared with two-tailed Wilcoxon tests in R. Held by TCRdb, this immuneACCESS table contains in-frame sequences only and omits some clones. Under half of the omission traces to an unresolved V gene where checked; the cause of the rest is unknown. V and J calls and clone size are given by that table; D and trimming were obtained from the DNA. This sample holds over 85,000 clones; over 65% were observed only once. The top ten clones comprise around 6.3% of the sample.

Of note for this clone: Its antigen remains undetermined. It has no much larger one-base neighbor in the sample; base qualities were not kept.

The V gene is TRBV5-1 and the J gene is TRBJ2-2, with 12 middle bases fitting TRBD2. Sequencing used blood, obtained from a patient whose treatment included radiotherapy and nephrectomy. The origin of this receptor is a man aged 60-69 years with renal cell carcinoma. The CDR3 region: CASSSQTSGRTGELFF. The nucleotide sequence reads TGCGCCAGCAGCTCCCAGACTAGCGGGAGAACCGGGGAGCTGTTTTTT.